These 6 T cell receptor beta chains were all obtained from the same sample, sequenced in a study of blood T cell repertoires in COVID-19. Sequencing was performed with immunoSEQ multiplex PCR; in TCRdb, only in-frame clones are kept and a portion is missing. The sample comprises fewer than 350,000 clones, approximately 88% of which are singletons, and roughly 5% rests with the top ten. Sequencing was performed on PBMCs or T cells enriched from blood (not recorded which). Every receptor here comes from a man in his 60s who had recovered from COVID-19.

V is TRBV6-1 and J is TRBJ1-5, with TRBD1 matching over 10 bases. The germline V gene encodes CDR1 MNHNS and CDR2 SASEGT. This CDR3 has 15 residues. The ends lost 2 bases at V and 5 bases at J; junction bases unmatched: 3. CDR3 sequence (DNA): TGTGCCAGCAGTGAACCGGACAGGGGGGATCAGCCCCAGCATTTT. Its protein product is CASSEPDRGDQPQHF.

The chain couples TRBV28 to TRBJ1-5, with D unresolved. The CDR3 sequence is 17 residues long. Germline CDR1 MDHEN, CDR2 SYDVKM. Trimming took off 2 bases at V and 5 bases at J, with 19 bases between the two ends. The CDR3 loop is CASSLSNRSGRDQPQHF. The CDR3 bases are TGTGCCAGCAGTTTAAGCAATAGAAGCGGGAGGGATCAGCCCCAGCATTTT.

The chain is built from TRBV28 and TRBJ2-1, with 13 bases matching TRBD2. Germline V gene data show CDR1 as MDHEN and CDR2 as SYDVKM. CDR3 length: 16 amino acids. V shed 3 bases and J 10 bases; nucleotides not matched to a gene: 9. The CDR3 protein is CASSFRLGLAGLEQFF. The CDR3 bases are TGTGCCAGCAGTTTTCGTTTGGGACTAGCGGGACTCGAGCAGTTCTTC.

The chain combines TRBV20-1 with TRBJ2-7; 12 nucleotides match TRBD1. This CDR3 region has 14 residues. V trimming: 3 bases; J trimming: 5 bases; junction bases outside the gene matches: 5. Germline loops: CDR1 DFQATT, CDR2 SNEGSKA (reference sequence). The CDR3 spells CSASPGQGAHEQYF. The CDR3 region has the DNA TGCAGTGCTAGTCCGGGACAGGGGGCCCACGAGCAGTACTTC.

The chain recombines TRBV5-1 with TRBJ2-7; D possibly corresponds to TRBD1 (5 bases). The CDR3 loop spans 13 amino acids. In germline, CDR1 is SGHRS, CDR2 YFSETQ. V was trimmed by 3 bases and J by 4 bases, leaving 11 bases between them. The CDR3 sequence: CASSWGRDYEQYF. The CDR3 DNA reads TGCGCCAGCAGCTGGGGCAGGGATTACGAGCAGTACTTC.

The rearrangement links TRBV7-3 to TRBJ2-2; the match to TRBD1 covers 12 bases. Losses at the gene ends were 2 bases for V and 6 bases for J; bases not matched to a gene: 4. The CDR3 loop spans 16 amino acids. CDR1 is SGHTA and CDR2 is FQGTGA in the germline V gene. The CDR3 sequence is CASSLWGQGASGELFF. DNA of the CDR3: TGTGCCAGCAGCTTATGGGGACAGGGGGCCTCCGGGGAGCTGTTTTTT.